This T cell receptor beta chain derives from a study of blood T cell repertoires in COVID-19. Assay used: immunoSEQ multiplex PCR; TCRdb lists only in-frame clones, some missing. The sample contains 250,000 to 350,000 clones, about 85% of which appear only once. CDR3 length: 12 amino acids. In germline, CDR1 is MDHEN, CDR2 SYDVKM. Regarding this clone: Relative to the germline gene, one junction end is altered; a read error may explain this.

The sequence derives from a woman in her 50s who had recovered from COVID-19. The J gene is TRBJ2-7, the V gene TRBV28; a weak D match, TRBD2 (7 bases). The sequenced sample consisted of peripheral blood. CDR3 loop: CASNSGGAERYF. In DNA, the CDR3 is TGTGCCAGCAACTCTGGGGGGGCGGAGCGGTACTTC.